This TCR beta chain was retrieved from a study of Graves' ophthalmopathy and Graves' hyperthyroidism. RNA transcripts were the source from which TCR beta CDR3 regions were amplified. RT-PCR in the first round used HTBI primers; a second-round multiplex PCR followed. From the multiplex PCR reads, TCRdb called clonotypes with MiXCR, one entry per CDR3 protein. The repertoire consists of 620,000 or so distinct CDR3 sequences, with 20% to 25% occurring once and the leading ten covering approximately 7.7%. With 2 bases clipped from V and 1 base from J, the junction kept 4 bases outside the gene matches. The germline V gene has CDR1 SGHTA and CDR2 FQGNSA. The CDR3 is made up of 15 amino acids. This clonotype was seen ten or more times. Its antigen remains unknown. Study-wide points: Detection in blood was also observed for most expanded thyroid clonotypes above 0.001 frequency.

The chain combines TRBV7-2 with TRBJ2-5; 7 bases fit TRBD1. The sample was peripheral blood. The receptor was derived from a woman aged 18-35 years with stable Graves' hyperthyroidism. Some clones in this sample may be carry-over from other donors' samples. In nucleotides, the CDR3 is TGTGCCAGCAGCTTACCGGCAGGGGGCCAAGAGACCCAGTACTTC. Translated, it gives CASSLPAGGQETQYF.